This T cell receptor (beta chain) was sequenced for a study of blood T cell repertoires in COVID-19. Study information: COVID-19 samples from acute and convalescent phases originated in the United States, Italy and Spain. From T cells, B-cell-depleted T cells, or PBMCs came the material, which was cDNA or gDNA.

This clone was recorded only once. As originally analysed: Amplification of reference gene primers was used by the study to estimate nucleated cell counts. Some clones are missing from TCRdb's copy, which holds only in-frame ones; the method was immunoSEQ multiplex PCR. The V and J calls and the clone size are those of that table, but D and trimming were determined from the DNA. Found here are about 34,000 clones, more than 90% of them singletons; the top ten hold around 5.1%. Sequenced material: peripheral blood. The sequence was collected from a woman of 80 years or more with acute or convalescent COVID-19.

CDR3 region: CASSPSGGAGYTF. The CDR3 DNA follows: TGTGCCAGCAGCCCCAGTGGGGGGGCTGGCTACACCTTC. The chain joins TRBV12-3 or TRBV12-4 to TRBJ1-2, with D perhaps matching TRBD1 (6 bases). The germline V and J ends were trimmed by 6 bases and 7 bases, with 15 bases remaining between them. This CDR3 has 13 residues.